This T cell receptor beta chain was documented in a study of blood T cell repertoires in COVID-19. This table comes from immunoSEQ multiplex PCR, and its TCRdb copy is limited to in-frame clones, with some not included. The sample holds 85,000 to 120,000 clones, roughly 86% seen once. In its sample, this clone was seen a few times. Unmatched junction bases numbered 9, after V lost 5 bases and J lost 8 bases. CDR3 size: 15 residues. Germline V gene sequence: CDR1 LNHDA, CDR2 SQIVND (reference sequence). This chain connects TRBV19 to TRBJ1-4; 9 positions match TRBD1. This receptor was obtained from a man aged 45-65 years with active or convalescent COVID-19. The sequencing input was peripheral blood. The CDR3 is CASSFRQGVNEKLFF. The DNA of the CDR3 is TGTGCCAGTAGTTTCCGACAGGGGGTAAACGAAAAACTGTTTTTT. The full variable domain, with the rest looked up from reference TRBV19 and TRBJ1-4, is DGGITQSPKYLFRKEGQNVTLSCEQNLNHDAMYWYRQDPGQGLRLIYYSQIVNDFQKGDIAEGYSVSREKKESFPLTVTSAQKNPTAFYLCASSFRQGVNEKLFFGSGTQLSVL.